This record covers a single T cell receptor (beta chain). CDR1 WNHNN and CDR2 SYGVQD come from the germline V gene (reference sequence). The trim removed 9 bases at V and 8 bases at J, leaving 7 bases unmatched. The length of the CDR3 is 13 residues. The record originates from a study of blood T cell repertoires in COVID-19. At the level of the study: Some COVID-19 samples were acute and others convalescent; all came from the United States, Italy and Spain. PBMCs, B-cell-depleted T cells, or T cells provided the cDNA or gDNA that made up the material.

Per the authors' pipeline: Reference gene primer amplification yielded estimated nucleated cell counts. Sequenced by immunoSEQ multiplex PCR; TCRdb stores in-frame clones only, minus some. V and J calls and clone size are those listed in that table; D and trimming were worked out from the DNA. Among some 170,000 clones listed, around 74% were seen once. Sample: peripheral blood. V is TRBV10-1 and J is TRBJ2-1, with 10 bases fitting TRBD1. The sequence derives from a man between 65 and 85 years old with acute or convalescent COVID-19. This chain's CDR3 is CASTGTGDDEQFF. As DNA, the CDR3 is TGCGCCAGTACCGGGACAGGGGACGATGAGCAGTTCTTC.